This T cell receptor beta chain was captured in a study of T cell repertoires and leukemia-associated antigens. General study findings and limits: The four groups had similar numbers of Vbeta, Jbeta genes and CDR3s.

This clonotype was found many times. What it binds is unknown. The CDR3 has 13 residues. Trimming left V 5 bases short and J 7 bases short, with 13 bases between. The germline V gene encodes CDR1 SGHRS and CDR2 YFSETQ. TCRdb analysed the 5' RACE reads with MiXCR anew, one entry per CDR3 protein. The sample lists about 11,000 distinct CDR3 sequences, roughly 43% occurring once. The gene calls are TRBV5-1 and TRBJ1-5; D gene unclear. Input material: CD3+ T cells sorted from blood and cultured. The sequence derives from a female donor in good health. CDR3 protein: CASREYDGQPQHF. The CDR3 DNA reads TGCGCCAGCAGGGAATACGACGGGCAGCCCCAGCATTTT.